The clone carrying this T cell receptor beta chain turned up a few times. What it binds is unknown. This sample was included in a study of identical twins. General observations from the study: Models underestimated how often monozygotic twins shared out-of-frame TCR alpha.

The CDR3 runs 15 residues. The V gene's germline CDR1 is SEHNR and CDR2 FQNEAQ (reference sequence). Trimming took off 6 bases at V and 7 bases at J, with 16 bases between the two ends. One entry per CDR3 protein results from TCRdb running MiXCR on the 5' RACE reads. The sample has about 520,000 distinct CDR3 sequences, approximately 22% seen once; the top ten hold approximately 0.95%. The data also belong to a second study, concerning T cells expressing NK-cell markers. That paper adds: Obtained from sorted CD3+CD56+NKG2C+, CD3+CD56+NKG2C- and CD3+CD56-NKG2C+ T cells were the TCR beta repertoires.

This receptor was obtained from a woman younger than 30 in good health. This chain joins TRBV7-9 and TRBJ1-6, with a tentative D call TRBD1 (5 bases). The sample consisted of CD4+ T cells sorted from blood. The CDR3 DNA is TGTGCCAGCAGTCCCCCCGGGACGGCAAATTCACCCCTCCACTTT. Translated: CASSPPGTANSPLHF.